The clone carrying this T cell receptor (beta chain) showed up many times. Its antigen is as yet unknown. The record originates from a study of T-cell reconstitution after alpha-beta-depleted transplantation in children. Study-level points and caveats: From surviving recipient T cells and thymic progenitors came the high day-60 TCRbeta diversity observed in some patients.

CDR3 size: 11 residues. V lost 6 bases, J lost 10 bases, and 16 bases lay in between. Germline lookup yields CDR1 SQVTM and CDR2 ANQGSEA. As it was prepared, the TCRbeta library received unique molecular identifiers. TCRdb reprocessed the PCR reads via MiXCR and lists one record per CDR3 protein. The sample has about 830,000 distinct CDR3 sequences; about 16% are singletons. The gene calls are TRBV29-1 and TRBJ2-7; D is possibly TRBD1 (5 bases). The source was PBMCs, mostly from graft donor cells, collected 360 days after TCRalphabeta/CD19-depleted stem cell transplant. The TCR was taken from a male patient between 5 and 17 years old who had a stem cell transplant for acute lymphoblastic leukemia, so the T cells may come from the graft donor. The CDR3 sequence: CSVALRQTQYF. The CDR3 DNA is TGCAGCGTAGCGCTTCGACAGACACAGTACTTC.